A single sample gave rise to the 19 T cell receptor beta chains below, sequenced in a study of shared clonotypes between healthy human individuals. Sequencing was performed with immunoSEQ multiplex PCR; in TCRdb, only in-frame clones are kept and a portion is missing. There are around 2.1 million clones in the sample; more than 90% occur only once, and roughly 0.13% lies in the top ten. Sequencing was performed on naive CD4+ T cells sorted from blood. Subset specified: CD45RA+ positively selected. These receptors were taken from a man in his late teens or twenties in good health.

The chain carries TRBV28 and TRBJ1-1; TRBD1 aligns across 7 bases. Germline-derived CDR1 and CDR2 are MDHEN and SYDVKM. J gave up 1 base and V 6 bases, and 11 bases lay outside the gene matches. The CDR3 spans 16 residues. CDR3: CASSPGGKTGNTEAFF. The CDR3 bases are TGTGCCAGCAGCCCAGGGGGAAAAACAGGGAACACTGAAGCTTTCTTT.

The chain joins TRBV10-2 to TRBJ1-5, with unresolved D. Germline CDR1 reads WSHSY; CDR2 reads SAAADI. The CDR3 runs 13 residues. Trimming removed 8 bases from V and 0 bases from J, with 8 bases in between. The CDR3 protein is CASRGDSNQPQHF. CDR3 DNA: TGCGCCAGCCGGGGTGATAGCAATCAGCCCCAGCATTTT.

The chain employs TRBV19 and TRBJ2-1, with D unresolved. The V gene's germline CDR1 is LNHDA and CDR2 SQIVND (reference sequence). The CDR3 sequence is 13 residues long. V was shortened by 5 bases and J by 4 bases, with 9 bases between the two germline ends. The CDR3 DNA is TGTGCCAGTAGTTATTCCCGTTACAATGAGCAGTTCTTC. Translating it yields CASSYSRYNEQFF.

This sequence joins TRBV9 and TRBJ2-2; D unclear. Germline V gene data show CDR1 as SGDLS and CDR2 as YYNGEE. With 4 bases removed from V and 2 bases from J, the gap between germline ends came to 9 bases. The CDR3 is made up of 14 amino acids. CDR3 DNA sequence: TGTGCCAGCAGCCCTAGTGGTAACACCGGGGAGCTGTTTTTT. It codes for CASSPSGNTGELFF.

The chain employs TRBV28 and TRBJ2-3; no definite D call. V lost 6 bases and J lost 4, with 14 bases in between. The CDR3 has 14 amino acids. Germline V lookup: CDR1 MDHEN, CDR2 SYDVKM. CDR3 coding DNA: TGTGCCAGCAGCCAAAGGGCAGATTCAGATACGCAGTATTTT. Translated, it gives CASSQRADSDTQYF.

J is TRBJ2-2 and V is TRBV11-3; D is perhaps TRBD1 or TRBD2 (5 bases each). Germline V gene lookup returns CDR1 SGHNT and CDR2 YENEEA. The CDR3 has 17 residues. V dropped 1 base and J dropped 2 bases, with 14 bases sitting between them. CDR3 protein: CASSLGSGPFNTGELFF. The CDR3 DNA sequence: TGTGCCAGCAGCTTAGGCTCGGGGCCTTTTAACACCGGGGAGCTGTTTTTT.

The CDR3: CASSSGTSKETQYF. The CDR3 DNA sequence: TGTGCCAGCAGCTCCGGGACTAGCAAGGAGACCCAGTACTTC. The J gene is TRBJ2-5, the V gene TRBV11-2, with 9 positions matching TRBD2. Trimming removed 4 bases from V and 5 bases from J; junction bases left unmatched: 5. CDR1 SGHAT and CDR2 FQNNGV come from the germline V gene. This CDR3 spans 14 amino acids.

The rearrangement joins TRBV11-3 to TRBJ2-1; D tentatively reads TRBD1 or TRBD2 (6 bases each). The germline gives CDR1 SGHNT, CDR2 YENEEA. The ends were cut back, 5 bases at V and 4 bases at J, with 18 bases in the middle. CDR3 length: 16 residues. The CDR3 nucleotides are TGTGCCAGCAGCGGAGGGGGAAAGGGGCGTTACAATGAGCAGTTCTTC. It specifies CASSGGGKGRYNEQFF.

This chain links TRBV18 with TRBJ2-7; D might be TRBD1 or TRBD2, each matching 5 bases. CDR3 size: 14 residues. CDR1 KGHSH and CDR2 LQKENI come from the germline V gene. V lost 2 bases, J lost 7 bases, and 15 bases lay in between. DNA of the CDR3: TGTGCCAGCTCACCAGGGGCGACGCGAGGGGAGCAGTACTTC. Its translation is CASSPGATRGEQYF.

The rearrangement joins TRBV5-4 to TRBJ2-5, with D perhaps assigned TRBD1 or TRBD2 (6 bases each). This CDR3 has 16 amino acids. V was trimmed by 4 bases and J by 3 bases, leaving 19 bases between them. The V gene's germline CDR1 is SGHNT and CDR2 YYREEE (reference sequence). The CDR3 protein is CASSKSGTGAKETQYF. CDR3 DNA sequence: TGTGCCAGCAGCAAGTCCGGGACGGGGGCCAAAGAGACCCAGTACTTC. The full variable domain, completed using reference TRBV5-4 and TRBJ2-5, is ETGVTQSPTHLIKTRGQQVTLRCSSQSGHNTVSWYQQALGQGPQFIFQYYREEENGRGNFPPRFSGLQFPNYSSELNVNALELDDSALYLCASSKSGTGAKETQYFGPGTRLLVL.

The chain recombines TRBV6-6 with TRBJ1-2; 8 nucleotides match TRBD1. Germline lookup yields CDR1 MNHNY and CDR2 SVGAGI (reference sequence). With V trimmed by 2 bases and J by 6 bases, 5 bases remained unmatched. The CDR3 sequence is 14 residues long. The CDR3 protein is CASSYGQGGNGYTF. The CDR3 DNA follows: TGTGCCAGCAGTTACGGACAGGGAGGTAATGGCTACACCTTC.

The CDR3 DNA is TGTGCCAGCAGCTTAGGTACGCAGGGCGACACTGAAGCTTTCTTT. It is translated as CASSLGTQGDTEAFF. This chain joins TRBV7-9 and TRBJ1-1; weak D call: TRBD1 (5 bases). The CDR3 consists of 15 residues. V lost 1 base to trimming and J lost 3 bases, with 12 bases between them. Germline V CDR1 and CDR2: SEHNR, FQNEAQ (reference sequence). Full variable domain (outside the CDR3, taken from reference TRBV7-9 and TRBJ1-1): DTGVSQNPRHKITKRGQNVTFRCDPISEHNRLYWYRQTLGQGPEFLTYFQNEAQLEKSRLLSDRFSAERPKGSFSTLEIQRTEQGDSAMYLCASSLGTQGDTEAFFGQGTRLTVV.

The chain links TRBV18 to TRBJ1-4; D perhaps matches TRBD1 (5 bases). Germline V CDR1 and CDR2: KGHSH, LQKENI. V was trimmed by 3 bases and J by 11 bases, leaving 16 bases between them. CDR3 length: 14 amino acids. CDR3 residues: CASSPDRPLGKLFF. In DNA, the CDR3 is TGTGCCAGCTCACCTGACAGACCCCTGGGGAAACTGTTTTTT.

The chain is built from TRBV15 and TRBJ2-5; 10 positions match TRBD1. CDR1 and CDR2 from the germline V gene are LNHNV and YYDKDF (reference sequence). The V segment lost 8 bases and the J segment 5 bases; nucleotides outside the gene matches: 14. The CDR3 has 16 amino acids. The CDR3, as DNA: TGTGCCACCCAAGAGGACAGGGGGGCCCCATCGGAGACCCAGTACTTC. Protein: CATQEDRGAPSETQYF.

This clone was recorded a few times. Other DNA variants within this sample encode the same CDR3. The rearrangement links TRBV2 to TRBJ2-7; D is unresolved. The CDR3 is made up of 11 amino acids. With 4 bases removed from V and 3 bases from J, the gap between germline ends came to 4 bases. Germline CDR1 is SNHLY and CDR2 is FYNNEI. The CDR3, as DNA: TGTGCCAGCAGTGTAGACTACGAGCAGTACTTC. As protein: CASSVDYEQYF.

V is TRBV7-2 and J is TRBJ1-3, with TRBD1 matching over 9 bases. With V trimmed by 6 bases and J by 0 bases, 9 bases remained unmatched. CDR1 is SGHTA, CDR2 FQGNSA, per germline. The CDR3 runs to 17 residues. The CDR3 DNA reads TGTGCCAGCAGGGAAAATCGGGACAGGGTCTCTGGAAACACCATATATTTT. It specifies CASRENRDRVSGNTIYF.

The chain employs TRBV7-2 and TRBJ2-7; 10 bases fit TRBD2. CDR1 is SGHTA, CDR2 FQGNSA, per germline. This CDR3 comprises 14 residues. The trim removed 3 bases at V and 2 bases at J, leaving 1 base unmatched. CDR3 protein: CASSFGTSAYEQYF. The CDR3 coding sequence is TGTGCCAGCAGCTTCGGGACTAGCGCCTACGAGCAGTACTTC.

The chain employs TRBV15 and TRBJ1-1; no clear D gene. The germline gives CDR1 LNHNV, CDR2 YYDKDF (reference sequence). Trimming took off 4 bases at V and 4 bases at J, with 16 bases between the two ends. The CDR3 totals 15 residues. This CDR3 is CATSKGGGYSTEAFF. The CDR3 DNA follows: TGTGCCACCAGCAAAGGAGGAGGGTACAGCACTGAAGCTTTCTTT.

This clone was detected a few times. The V call is TRBV6-5, the J call TRBJ1-6; D might be TRBD1 (5 bases). Trimming removed 0 bases from V and 15 bases from J, with 12 bases in between. The germline gives CDR1 MNHEY, CDR2 SVGAGI. The CDR3 runs 13 residues. CDR3 residues: CASSYSAGYNLHF. For the CDR3, the DNA is TGTGCCAGCAGTTACTCAGCAGGGTATAACCTCCACTTT.